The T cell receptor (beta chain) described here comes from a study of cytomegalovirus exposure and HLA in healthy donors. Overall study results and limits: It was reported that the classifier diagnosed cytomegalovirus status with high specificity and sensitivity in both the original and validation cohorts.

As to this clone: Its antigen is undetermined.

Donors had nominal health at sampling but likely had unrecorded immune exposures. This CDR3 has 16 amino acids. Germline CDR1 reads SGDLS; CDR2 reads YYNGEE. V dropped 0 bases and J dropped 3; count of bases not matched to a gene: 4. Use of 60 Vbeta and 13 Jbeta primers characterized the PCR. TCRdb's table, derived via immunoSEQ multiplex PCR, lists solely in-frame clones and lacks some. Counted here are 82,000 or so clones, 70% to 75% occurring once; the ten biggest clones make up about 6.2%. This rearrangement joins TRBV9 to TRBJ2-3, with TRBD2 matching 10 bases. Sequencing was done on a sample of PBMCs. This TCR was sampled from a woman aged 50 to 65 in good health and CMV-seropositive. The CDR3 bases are TGTGCCAGCAGCGTAGCTAGCGGGAGTGTGACAGATACGCAGTATTTT. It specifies CASSVASGSVTDTQYF. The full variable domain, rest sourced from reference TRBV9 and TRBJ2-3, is DSGVTQTPKHLITATGQRVTLRCSPRSGDLSVYWYQQSLDQGLQFLIQYYNGEERAKGNILERFSAQQFPDLHSELNLSSLELGDSALYFCASSVASGSVTDTQYFGPGTRLTVL.